This entry features one T cell receptor beta chain sequence. Its antigen is not yet known. No base-level quality is on record; no much larger clone is a single base apart. V sheds 8 bases and J sheds 1 base, leaving 8 bases between their ends. Counted from cysteine to phenylalanine, this CDR3 has 12 amino acids. The retained sequence is limited to the CDR3, 36 bases, with the frame set at the first base. The method behind the library was 5' RACE. Sequencing used an Illumina HiSeq 2500. A second PCR of about 7 to 12 cycles was performed with a sample-barcoded 5' primer and a J-beta primer mix. A template-switch 5' adaptor carrying 12 random nucleotides introduced a unique molecular identifier onto each TCR beta cDNA molecule. At least 3 million CDR3-containing paired-end reads were obtained from each sample. First-strand cDNA synthesis was performed from all RNA using the Mint cDNA synthesis kit, with priming by a TRBC-specific oligonucleotide. All cDNA was treated with uracil-DNA glycosylase and then went through a first 18-cycle PCR with the universal primers M1SS and BC2_uni_R. The original pipeline was this. For normalization, 1 million high-quality reads were randomly selected from each sample, with every read carrying a distinct molecular identifier. Reads with shared molecular identifiers were discarded instead of being binned into consensus sequences. MiTCR, run with a Q25 quality threshold and the strictest error-elimination algorithm, handled CDR3 identification, clonotype clustering and error correction. A nonparametric unseen species model with Euler transformation was used to estimate a lower bound on total TCR beta diversity. TCRdb trimmed the raw reads at Q25, called clones with MiXCR and kept productive beta chains. Duplicate CDR3 protein sequences are folded into a single record with the most common DNA and genes. The V and J calls were not made by the authors but by TCRdb's processing. The sample records about 760,000 distinct CDR3 sequences, 25% of which are singletons. 9.4% of the sample lies in the top ten.

The sample comes from a study of blood T cells in healthy people across ages (dated by TCRdb to between 2014 and 2016). For the wider study: In model experiments, template switching captured about one uniquely barcoded TCR beta cDNA molecule for every two T cells. Age-related changes in TCR beta repertoire diversity were measured in the study by deep sequencing normalized with unique cDNA molecular identifiers. Four age groups were formed from the donors: young (average approximately 15 years), middle-aged (approximately 40), aged (roughly 59) and long-lived (around 82). For two donors (one aged 18 to 29 and one aged 80 or older), the study analyzed two additional independent replicas of 1 million unique cDNA reads from the same blood draw. The paper's findings and limits, for the study overall: Estimates of total diversity from one million sequenced T cells were regarded as lower bounds and underestimates. Compared with the aged group, the long-lived group had more naive CD4+ T cells, fewer expanded clones and increased TCR diversity, a pattern suggesting age selection. Conclusive comparison of naive and antigen-experienced compartments was prevented by the profiling of bulk unsorted PBMCs. The CMV infection status of donors was not known, potentially confounding age-related changes in expanded clonotypes. The percentage of naive T cells measured by flow cytometry correlated strongly with observed TCR beta diversity. As age increased, observed TCR beta diversity per million T cells dropped in a roughly linear way, and a significant reduction was already evident by age approximately 40.

Systemically healthy Caucasian individuals from Russia, roughly 40 in total and aged about 6 to 95 years, were included as donors. Around 10 milliliters of peripheral blood were collected from each donor into EDTA-treated Vacutainer tubes. Ficoll-Paque density-gradient centrifugation was used to isolate PBMCs, with at least 6 million obtained per sample. Trizol reagent was used to extract total RNA from the PBMCs, yielding at least 6 micrograms per sample. For every donor, flow cytometry on a PBMC aliquot measured the percentage of naive CD45RAhigh/CD27high T cells. These data also formed part of another study, on T cells of mothers and their children. The second source states: Nine systemically healthy Caucasian individuals served as donors, namely three mothers together with their six children. cDNA synthesis used all of the extracted RNA, with around 1.4 ug of RNA in each 15 ul reaction. In the second PCR, sample barcodes and 2-4 random nucleotides were introduced via the M1S primer. More than 8 million TCR beta CDR3 reads were obtained from each mother, and about 3 million reads were obtained from each child. Thymic selection shapes the output of TCR recombination in a similar way in related and unrelated pairs, and inherited differences have a minor effect. Normalized repertoire overlap in related mother-child pairs was always slightly higher than in unrelated mother-child pairs, but the difference was never significant. With a sensitivity of approximately 100 clones per million clonotypes, no persistent microchimeric T cell clones were detected. The study used deep NGS to compare TCR beta repertoires of mothers and children, seeking features distinguishing related mother-child pairs from unrelated individuals. On average, the children were roughly 12 +/- 4 years old, while the mothers were about 40 +/- 4 years old. Libraries were sequenced on Illumina HiSeq 2000 with 100+100 nt paired-end reads after adapter ligation with NEBNext reagents. To prevent cross-contamination, the mother and child libraries were prepared a month apart and were sequenced in separate runs. For each donor, somewhere between 500,000 and 2,000,000 distinct TCR beta clonotypes were identified. Naive TCR beta clonotypes were estimated from low-frequency clonotypes matched to each donor's FACS-determined naive share, without sorting.

The sequence links TRBV12-3 or TRBV12-4 to TRBJ2-5; TRBD1 could be the D gene, as 5 bases match. The source of this sequence is a boy between 10 and 17 years old in good health. Sequences were obtained from blood. The bases are TGTGCCAGCGGGGCTATCCAAGAGACCCAGTACTTC. This translates into CASGAIQETQYF.